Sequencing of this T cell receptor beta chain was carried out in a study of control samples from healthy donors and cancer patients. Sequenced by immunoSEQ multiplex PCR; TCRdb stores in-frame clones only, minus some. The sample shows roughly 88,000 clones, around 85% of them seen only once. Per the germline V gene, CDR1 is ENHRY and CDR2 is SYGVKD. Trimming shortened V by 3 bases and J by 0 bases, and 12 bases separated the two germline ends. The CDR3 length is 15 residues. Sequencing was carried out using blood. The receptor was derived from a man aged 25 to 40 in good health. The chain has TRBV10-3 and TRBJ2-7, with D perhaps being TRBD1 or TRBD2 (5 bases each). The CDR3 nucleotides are TGTGCCATCAGTGATGGGACCTCTAGCTCCTACGAGCAGTACTTC. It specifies CAISDGTSSSYEQYF.